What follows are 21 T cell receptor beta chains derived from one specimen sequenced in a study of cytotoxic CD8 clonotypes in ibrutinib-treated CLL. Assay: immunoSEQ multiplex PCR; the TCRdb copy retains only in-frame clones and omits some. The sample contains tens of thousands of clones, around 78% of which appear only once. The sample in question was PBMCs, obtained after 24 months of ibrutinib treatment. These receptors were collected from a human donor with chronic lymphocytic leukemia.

In nucleotides, the CDR3 is TGTGCCAGCAGTGAATTGAAGGACACCGGGGAGCTGTTTTTT. Its translation is CASSELKDTGELFF. The chain carries TRBV6-1 and TRBJ2-2, with D unresolved. The CDR3 length is 14 residues. Germline V gene sequence: CDR1 MNHNS, CDR2 SASEGT. V was cut by 2 bases and J by 3 bases, with 7 bases left in between.

Written as DNA, the CDR3 is TGTGCCAGCAGCTTACTCACACAGGCGGGAGGTAACGAGCAGTACTTC. This gives the protein CASSLLTQAGGNEQYF. The gene calls are TRBV7-2 and TRBJ2-7; 8 bases are shared with TRBD2. The CDR3 loop spans 16 amino acids. Germline V gene sequence: CDR1 SGHTA, CDR2 FQGNSA. V was clipped by 2 bases and J by 5 bases; unmatched bases: 11.

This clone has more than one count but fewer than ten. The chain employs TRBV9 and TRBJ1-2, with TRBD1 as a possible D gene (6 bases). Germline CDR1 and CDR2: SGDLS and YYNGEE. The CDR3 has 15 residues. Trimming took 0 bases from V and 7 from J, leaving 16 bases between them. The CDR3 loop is CASSVATRGRGGYTF. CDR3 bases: TGTGCCAGCAGCGTAGCTACTCGGGGGCGCGGTGGCTACACCTTC.

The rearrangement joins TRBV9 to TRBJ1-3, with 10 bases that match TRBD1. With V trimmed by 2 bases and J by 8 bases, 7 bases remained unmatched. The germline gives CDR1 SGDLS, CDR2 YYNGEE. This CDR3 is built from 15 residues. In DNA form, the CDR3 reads TGTGCCAGCAGCGTCCCGACGGACAGGGGGGACACCATATATTTT. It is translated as CASSVPTDRGDTIYF.

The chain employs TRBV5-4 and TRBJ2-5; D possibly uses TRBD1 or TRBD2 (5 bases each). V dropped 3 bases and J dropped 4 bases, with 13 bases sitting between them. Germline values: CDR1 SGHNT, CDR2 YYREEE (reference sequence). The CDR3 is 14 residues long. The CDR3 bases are TGTGCCAGCAGCTGGACCGGGGCCCGAGAGACCCAGTACTTC. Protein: CASSWTGARETQYF.

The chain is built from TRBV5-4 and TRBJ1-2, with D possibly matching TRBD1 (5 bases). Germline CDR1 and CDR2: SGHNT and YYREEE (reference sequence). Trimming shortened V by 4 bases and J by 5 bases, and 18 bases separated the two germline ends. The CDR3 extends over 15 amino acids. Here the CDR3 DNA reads TGTGCCAGCAGCCAGGGACGGAGTGACCCGTATGGCTACACCTTC. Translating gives CASSQGRSDPYGYTF.

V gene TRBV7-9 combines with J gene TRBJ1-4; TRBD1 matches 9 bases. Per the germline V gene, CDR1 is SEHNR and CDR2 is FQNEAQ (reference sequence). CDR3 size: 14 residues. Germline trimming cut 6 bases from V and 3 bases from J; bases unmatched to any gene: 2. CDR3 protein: CASSWTGANEKLFF. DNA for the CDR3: TGTGCCAGCAGTTGGACAGGGGCTAATGAAAAACTGTTTTTT.

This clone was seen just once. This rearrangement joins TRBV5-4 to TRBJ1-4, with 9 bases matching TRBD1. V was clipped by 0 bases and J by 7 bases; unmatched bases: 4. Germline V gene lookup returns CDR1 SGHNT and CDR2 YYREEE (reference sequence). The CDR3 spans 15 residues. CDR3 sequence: CASSLVGQGSEKLFF. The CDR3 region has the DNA TGTGCCAGCAGCTTGGTAGGACAGGGGAGTGAAAAACTGTTTTTT.

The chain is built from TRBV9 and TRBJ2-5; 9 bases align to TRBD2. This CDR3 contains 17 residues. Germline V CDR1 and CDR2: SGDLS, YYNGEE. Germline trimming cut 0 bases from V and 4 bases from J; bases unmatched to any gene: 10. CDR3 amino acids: CASSVGASGKSGETQYF. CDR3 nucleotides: TGTGCCAGCAGCGTAGGGGCTAGCGGGAAATCGGGAGAGACCCAGTACTTC.

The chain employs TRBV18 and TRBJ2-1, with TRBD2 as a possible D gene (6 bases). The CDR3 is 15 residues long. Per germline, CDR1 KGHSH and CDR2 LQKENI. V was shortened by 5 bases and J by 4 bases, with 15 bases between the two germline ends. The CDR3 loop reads CASSATGTAYNEQFF. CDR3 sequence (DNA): TGTGCCAGCTCAGCAACCGGGACTGCATACAATGAGCAGTTCTTC.

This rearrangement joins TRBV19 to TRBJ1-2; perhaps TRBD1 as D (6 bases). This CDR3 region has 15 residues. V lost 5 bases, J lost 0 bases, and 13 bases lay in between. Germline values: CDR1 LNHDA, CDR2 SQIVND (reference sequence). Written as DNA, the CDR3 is TGTGCCAGTAGTGGCCGGGGGGCGACTAACTATGGCTACACCTTC. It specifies CASSGRGATNYGYTF.

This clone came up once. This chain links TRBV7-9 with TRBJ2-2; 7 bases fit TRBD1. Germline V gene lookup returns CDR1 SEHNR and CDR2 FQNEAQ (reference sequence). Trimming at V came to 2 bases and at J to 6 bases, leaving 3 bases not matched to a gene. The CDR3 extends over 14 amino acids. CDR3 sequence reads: CASSLKGGSGELFF. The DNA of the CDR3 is TGTGCCAGCAGCTTAAAAGGGGGCTCCGGGGAGCTGTTTTTT.

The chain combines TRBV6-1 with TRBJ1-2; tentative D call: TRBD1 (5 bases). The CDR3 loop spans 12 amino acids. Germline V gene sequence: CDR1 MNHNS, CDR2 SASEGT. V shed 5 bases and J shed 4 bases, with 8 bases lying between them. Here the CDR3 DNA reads TGTGCCAGCAGTCCGGGGACCTATGGCTACACCTTC. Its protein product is CASSPGTYGYTF.

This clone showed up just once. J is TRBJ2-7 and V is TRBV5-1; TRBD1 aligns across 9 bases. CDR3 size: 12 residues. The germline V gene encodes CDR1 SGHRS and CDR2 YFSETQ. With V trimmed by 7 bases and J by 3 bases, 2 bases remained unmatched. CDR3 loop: CASGQGIYEQYF. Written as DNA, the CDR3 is TGCGCCAGCGGACAGGGGATCTACGAGCAGTACTTC. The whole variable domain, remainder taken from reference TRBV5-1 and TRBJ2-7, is KAGVTQTPRYLIKTRGQQVTLSCSPISGHRSVSWYQQTPGQGLQFLFEYFSETQRNKGNFPGRFSGRQFSNSRSEMNVSTLELGDSALYLCASGQGIYEQYFGPGTRLTVT.

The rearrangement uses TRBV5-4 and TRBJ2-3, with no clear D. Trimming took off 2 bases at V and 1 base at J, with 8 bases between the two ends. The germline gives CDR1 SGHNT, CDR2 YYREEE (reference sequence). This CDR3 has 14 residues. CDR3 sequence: CASSLQTRTDTQYF. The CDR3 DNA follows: TGTGCCAGCAGCTTACAGACCCGCACAGATACGCAGTATTTT. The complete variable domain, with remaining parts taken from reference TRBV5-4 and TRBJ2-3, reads ETGVTQSPTHLIKTRGQQVTLRCSSQSGHNTVSWYQQALGQGPQFIFQYYREEENGRGNFPPRFSGLQFPNYSSELNVNALELDDSALYLCASSLQTRTDTQYFGPGTRLTVL.

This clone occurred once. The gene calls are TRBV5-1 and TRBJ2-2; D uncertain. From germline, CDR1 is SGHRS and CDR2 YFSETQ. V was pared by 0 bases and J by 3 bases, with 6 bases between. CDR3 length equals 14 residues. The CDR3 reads CASSLGSYTGELFF. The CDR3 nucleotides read TGCGCCAGCAGCTTGGGGTCATACACCGGGGAGCTGTTTTTT. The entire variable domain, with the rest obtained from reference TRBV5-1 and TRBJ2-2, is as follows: KAGVTQTPRYLIKTRGQQVTLSCSPISGHRSVSWYQQTPGQGLQFLFEYFSETQRNKGNFPGRFSGRQFSNSRSEMNVSTLELGDSALYLCASSLGSYTGELFFGEGSRLTVL.

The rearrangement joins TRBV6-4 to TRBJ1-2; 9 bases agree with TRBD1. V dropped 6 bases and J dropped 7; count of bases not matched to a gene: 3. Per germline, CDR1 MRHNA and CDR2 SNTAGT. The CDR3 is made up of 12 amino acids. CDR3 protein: CASSSDRGGYTF. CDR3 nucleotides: TGTGCCAGCAGCTCGGACAGGGGTGGCTACACCTTC.

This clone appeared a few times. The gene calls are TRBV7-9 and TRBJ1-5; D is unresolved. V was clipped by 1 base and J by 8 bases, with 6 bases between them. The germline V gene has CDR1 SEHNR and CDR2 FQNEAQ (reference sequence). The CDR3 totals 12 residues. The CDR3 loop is CASSLGAEPQHF. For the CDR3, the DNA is TGTGCCAGCAGCTTAGGGGCGGAGCCCCAGCATTTT.

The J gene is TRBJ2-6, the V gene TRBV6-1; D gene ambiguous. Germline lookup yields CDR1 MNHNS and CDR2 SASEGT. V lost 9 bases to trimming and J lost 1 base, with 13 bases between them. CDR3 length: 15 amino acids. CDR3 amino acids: CASTEGRSGANVLTF. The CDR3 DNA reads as TGTGCCAGTACTGAAGGACGATCTGGGGCCAACGTCCTGACTTTC.

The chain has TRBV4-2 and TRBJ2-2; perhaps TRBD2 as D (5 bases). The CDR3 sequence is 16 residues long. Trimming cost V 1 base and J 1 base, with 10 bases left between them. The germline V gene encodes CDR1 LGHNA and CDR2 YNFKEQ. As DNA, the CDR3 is TGTGCCAGCAGCCAAGGGTTAGCGTTGAACACCGGGGAGCTGTTTTTT. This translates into CASSQGLALNTGELFF.

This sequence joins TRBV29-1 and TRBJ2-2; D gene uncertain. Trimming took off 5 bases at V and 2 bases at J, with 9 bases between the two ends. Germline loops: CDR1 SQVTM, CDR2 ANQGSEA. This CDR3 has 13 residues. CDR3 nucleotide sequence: TGCAGCGTTCGAGTTAGCAACACCGGGGAGCTGTTTTTT. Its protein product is CSVRVSNTGELFF.